This is a list of T cell receptor beta chains from one sample in a study of T cell repertoires in cytomegalovirus infection. In TCRdb, the reads were re-called with MiXCR into one record per CDR3 protein. The data contain roughly 990,000 distinct CDR3 sequences, 30% to 40% of them singletons. Their antigen targets remain unknown. The sequencing used cultured CD8+ T cells from PBMCs, collected from culture after CMV antigen stimulation. The receptors were sampled from a human donor in good health (CMV status not recorded). Some clones in this sample may be carry-over from other donors' samples. The CDR3 runs from the conserved cysteine through the conserved F or W. A D gene is named only where the DNA matches it firmly. Only part of the rows carry a size: once, few, many, or a class if the clone is expanded.

v_gene	d_gene	abundance	j_gene	CDR3nt	CDR3aa
TRBV5-3	-	-	TRBJ2-2	TGTGCCAGAAGCCAAGTGGGGCGGGAGCTGTTTTTT	CARSQVGRELFF
TRBV7-8	-	-	TRBJ1-2	TGTGCCTGGAAGCATTTGGAGGACTATGGCTACACCTTC	CAWKHLEDYGYTF
TRBV9	-	-	TRBJ2-1	TGTGCCAGCAGCCCAGGGGACTTCTCCTACAATGAGCAGTTCTTC	CASSPGDFSYNEQFF
TRBV12-3/TRBV12-4	-	many	TRBJ2-1	TGTGCCAGCAGATCCGCGGGGCCCTACAATGAGCAGTTCTTC	CASRSAGPYNEQFF
TRBV11-3	-	many	TRBJ2-5	TGTGCCAGCAGCTTTAAAAGGAGGGGGCGCCCACCTAGCGGGCGAGAGACCCAGTACTTC	CASSFKRRGRPPSGRETQYF
TRBV5-1	-	-	TRBJ2-1	TGCGCCAGCAGCCAAGGCAAGTTTCGGGACAATGAGCAGTTCTTC	CASSQGKFRDNEQFF
TRBV6-5	TRBD1	-	TRBJ1-2	TGTGCCAGCAGCCAGGGACAGGCCCCCTATGGCTACACCTTC	CASSQGQAPYGYTF
TRBV7-6	-	many	TRBJ2-1	TGTGCCAGCAGCTTAGGTCCTGACAATGAGCAGTTCTTC	CASSLGPDNEQFF
TRBV19	-	-	TRBJ1-1	TGTGCCAGTAGTATTCTAGGACAGTTAATAGAACCAAATATGAACACTGAAGCTTTCTTT	CASSILGQLIEPNMNTEAFF
TRBV7-6	-	many	TRBJ1-2	TGTGCCAGCAGCTTTAGCCTGAGTCCTACGTGGGGCTACACCTTC	CASSFSLSPTWGYTF
TRBV14	TRBD1	few	TRBJ2-7	TGTGCCAGCAGCCGGACAGGCCCCTACGAGCAGTACTTC	CASSRTGPYEQYF
TRBV7-9	TRBD1	-	TRBJ2-3	TGTGCCAGCAGCCTACCGATTTTCGGACAGGGGCACACAGATACGCAGTATTTT	CASSLPIFGQGHTDTQYF
TRBV7-8	TRBD1	-	TRBJ1-1	TGTGCCAGCAGCTTAGCGCGACAGGGGGACACTGAAGCTTTCTTT	CASSLARQGDTEAFF
TRBV27	-	-	TRBJ1-4	TGTGCCAGCAGTTATTCGACGCGGGGGGAACTGTTTTTT	CASSYSTRGELFF
TRBV28	TRBD2	-	TRBJ2-1	TGTGCCAGCAGTTTAGGGACTAGCGGGGGGGGAAGCTCCTACAATGAGCAGTTCTTC	CASSLGTSGGGSSYNEQFF
TRBV7-9	-	-	TRBJ2-1	TGTGCCAGCAGCTCTAACAGGGTTGGAGAGCAGTTCTTT	CASSSNRVGEQFF
TRBV11-2	-	-	TRBJ2-3	TGTGCCAGCAGCTCGTCAGGGTACGCAGATACGCAGTATTTT	CASSSSGYADTQYF
TRBV7-9	-	few	TRBJ1-1	TGTGCCAGCAGCTCCTCCCCAAGGGCAGGCTACACTGAAGCTTTCTTT	CASSSSPRAGYTEAFF
TRBV9	-	-	TRBJ1-1	TGTGTCAGCAGTGCGTCGTACAAATGGAACACTGAAGCTTTCTTT	CVSSASYKWNTEAFF
TRBV7-6	TRBD1	-	TRBJ1-2	TGTGCCAGCAGTACATCTTTGGACAGGAACTATGGCTACACCTTC	CASSTSLDRNYGYTF
TRBV12-3/TRBV12-4	-	many	TRBJ1-1	TGTGCCAGCAGTGGACCTAACGGCACTGAAGCTTTCTTT	CASSGPNGTEAFF
TRBV6-6	TRBD1	-	TRBJ1-2	TGTGCCAGCAGTTACCCGGGACAGCTTAACTATGGCTACACCTTC	CASSYPGQLNYGYTF
TRBV7-2	TRBD1	many	TRBJ2-2	TGTGCCAGCAGCTTAGCGGGACAGGGCAGCACCGGGGAGCTGTTTTTT	CASSLAGQGSTGELFF
TRBV11-3	-	-	TRBJ2-2	TGTGTCAGCAGCTTAGATCCCACCGGGGAGCTGTTTTTT	CVSSLDPTGELFF
TRBV7-6	TRBD2	many	TRBJ2-5	TGTGCCAGCAGCTTATCTAGCGGGGTCGTAGGAGAGACCCAGTACTTC	CASSLSSGVVGETQYF
TRBV7-8	-	many	TRBJ2-1	TGTGCCAGCAGCTTTGGACTGACCTACAATGAGCAGTTCTTC	CASSFGLTYNEQFF
TRBV27	TRBD1	few	TRBJ1-1	TGTGCCAGCAGTTCCCCGCGGACAGGGTTTAATGAAGCTTTCTTT	CASSSPRTGFNEAFF